This T cell receptor (beta chain) was sequenced in a study of cytomegalovirus exposure and HLA in healthy donors (dated by TCRdb to about 2017). For the wider study: According to an earlier analysis of 550 to 700 of the donors, about 170 million T cells yielded over 90 million unique TCR beta sequences and 276 Gb of sequence data. An early release that covered fewer than 800 HLA-typed donors contained approximately 290 gigabases of sequencing data and tens of millions of unique TCR sequences. Of the 398 genotyped donors, 81% were placed in the genetic ancestry cluster associated with self-reported Caucasian donors. The study was designed to test whether signatures of past pathogen exposure could be identified by cataloging public T cell receptors. The study used immunosequencing to profile the T cell repertoires of several hundred subjects and linked those repertoires to cytomegalovirus serostatus. A separate validation cohort of roughly 110 different subjects was used in addition to the approximately 670-subject first cohort. To predict cytomegalovirus infection status, the study brought together high-throughput TCR immunosequencing, statistical association of individual TCRs with disease status, and machine learning. In a later analysis, previously published TCR beta repertoires from some 640 donors were re-analyzed and high-resolution HLA genotyping was added so that TCR occurrence patterns could be studied. The later analysis used no new phenotypic data to find candidate immune exposures, relying instead on TCR beta sequences and their occurrence across donors. In an earlier analysis of several hundred of the donors, high-throughput TCR beta sequencing was used to judge whether each TCR beta V gene segment behaved as functional or pseudogenic. Alongside the repertoire data, information on donor age, sex, ethnicity and CMV serostatus was compiled. A later genetic analysis used genome-wide SNP genotypes for 398 of the 666 donors, treating that subset as a discovery cohort. Every discovery cohort repertoire had been produced on one sequencing platform. HLA typing covered class I and class II loci at four-digit resolution. Typing coverage varied by locus: about 629-630 donors for A, B, C, DRB1 and DQB1; approximately 500 for DQA1; over 600 for DPA1; roughly 470 for DPB1. Four to six DR-DQ haplotypes were handled as single units for association and clustering, since linkage in the cohort was strong. On average, about 200,000 unique TCR beta nucleotide sequences were sequenced per donor among 350 to 400 genotyped donors of the cohort, with 15% to 20% of those sequences being non-productive. Study-wide findings and limitations: Assigning TCR associations to individual alleles was difficult when HLA alleles, especially DR and DQ, strongly co-occurred. Only TCR beta chains were sequenced in this cohort, and the absence of alpha or paired-chain data limited detectable features. Immune exposure information for the cohort was limited to CMV serostatus. A later genetic analysis reported fewer N-insertions in productive TCRs among donors in an Asian-associated ancestry cluster than the 666-donor mean. In a later analysis, TCR association rates were found to vary across HLA loci, with the most associated TCRs seen for DRB1 alleles and the fewest for HLA-C alleles. According to a later analysis, most CMV-associated TCR beta chains appeared to be HLA-restricted, and the HLA associations seemed to be driven largely by CMV exposure. Specific HLA alleles were associated with roughly 16,000 TCR beta sequences at a false discovery rate of 0.05 in a later analysis. Several of the top co-occurrence clusters appeared to be linked to parvovirus B19, influenza, CMV and Epstein-Barr virus, according to a later analysis. A further reported finding was that TCR beta sequences accurately predicted the HLA-A and HLA-B alleles for most subjects in the first cohort. In both the original and validation cohorts, the classifier was reported to diagnose cytomegalovirus status with high specificity and sensitivity. Correlated functional status among segregating V segments might be attributable to linkage disequilibrium, but an unknown experimental factor could not be ruled out. Roughly uniform sequencing depth across donors was assumed in presence/absence analyses, although this assumption may not hold. In a later analysis, HLA-associated TCR beta chains showed more clonal expansion and lower generation probabilities than non-associated chains that were equally common. A group of highly shared sequence variants was considered likely to be a technical artifact of the sequencing pipeline. Most TCR sequences were observed very rarely across donors, whereas some public TCRs were present in many individuals. A total of some 180 TCR beta chains were listed by the study as associated with cytomegalovirus. The earlier analysis of approximately 540 of the donors excluded some 15 rarely observed V segments, including chromosome 9 orphons, because counts were too low. An earlier analysis of 450 to 750 of the donors showed that most TCR beta V segments appeared in productive rearrangements either about 87% or about 30% of the time, which broadly matched IMGT annotations. A few of the identified cytomegalovirus-associated TCR beta chains were confirmed in vitro to be specific for cytomegalovirus antigens. Because some donors lacked HLA typing at each locus, the association tests relied only on the typed subset. The authors suggested that the approach could potentially be generalized to other disease states and immunological phenotypes. An association between a missense DCLRE1C variant and V-gene and J-gene trimming of TCR beta chains was found in a later genetic analysis and replicated in an independent cohort.

Libraries were made using the immunoSEQ multiplex PCR assay. The multiplex PCR relied on a mix of 60 forward primers for TCR Vbeta segments and 13 reverse primers for TCR Jbeta segments. Amplification of the CDR3 region of rearranged TCR beta genes was performed with a multiplex PCR assay on genomic DNA. The amplified TCR beta libraries were sequenced on the Illumina HiSeq System as 87-base-pair reads. The source study handled its data this way. In a later analysis, roughly 80 million unique TCR beta chains were counted across the 500 to 850 repertoires, and approximately 11 million of these chains were shared by at least two donors. A nearest-neighbor algorithm error-corrected the raw reads and collapsed the reads into unique sequences, merging closely related sequences to remove PCR and sequencing errors. CDR3 sequences were aligned to IMGT reference sequences to assign V, D and J gene segments. For a sequence to be retained, a match of at least six nucleotides was required to both a V gene segment and a J gene segment. A rearrangement was called productive if the CDR3 had no stop codons and remained in frame with V and J, and every other rearrangement was called non-productive. Following IMGT convention, CDR3 was defined as the stretch from the second conserved V-encoded cysteine to the conserved J-encoded phenylalanine. Sequences without an unambiguous match to a single V gene segment were excluded from the earlier analysis of several hundred of the donors. An earlier analysis of several hundred of the donors classified V segments as functional when productive rearrangements were above 56.7% and as segregating when the standard deviation between donors was above 5%. A statistical classification framework was built to diagnose cytomegalovirus status from the catalog of TCR beta chain sequences. In a later analysis, TCR nucleotide sequences were compared against IMGT/GENE-DB human TR gene sequences so that V and J genes could be assigned. In a later analysis, CDR3 sequences and most-parsimonious VDJ recombination scenarios were assigned using the TCRdist pipeline. In a later analysis, every TCR beta chain was defined by the combination of its CDR3 amino acid sequence and its V-gene family, and reads without a unique V-gene family were dropped. In a later analysis, 500 to 700 highly shared, low-generation-probability nucleotide sequences were removed to address suspected cross-contamination and a sequencing artifact. In a later analysis, a clonal expansion index was calculated for each public chain from normalized within-repertoire ranks of inferred template counts. A later analysis computed generation probabilities with a VDJ recombination model fitted to out-of-frame rearrangements, and checked the results against IGoR. A later analysis scored TCR-TCR, TCR-HLA and TCR-CMV co-occurrence with hypergeometric tests, applying a repertoire-size bias correction to TCR pairs. To estimate false discovery rates, a later analysis permuted the HLA or CMV assignments 20 times. In a later analysis, co-occurring TCRs were grouped using DBSCAN, and TCRdist sequence similarity was added for clustering within HLA-allele-positive subsets. Repertoires with fewer than 30,000 or more than 120,000 public chains, plus five repertoires with anomalous nucleotide sharing, were excluded from co-occurrence clustering. Held by TCRdb, this immuneACCESS table contains in-frame sequences only and omits some clones. Under half of the omission traces to an unresolved V gene where checked; the cause of the rest is unknown. That table is the source of V, J and clone size, and D and trimming were worked out from the DNA. This sample lists about 72,000 clones; roughly four fifths were detected once. Roughly 2% of the sample lies in the top ten.

The cohort was made up of roughly 670 healthy bone marrow donors. All cohort members were sampled while nominally healthy, although unrecorded immune exposures were likely present. The donor was CMV seronegative and was included in the group of several hundred seronegative cohort members. A peripheral blood sample was collected from each donor, and TCR beta sequencing was performed on peripheral blood mononuclear cells. The Qiagen DNeasy Blood Extraction Kit was used to extract genomic DNA from the blood cell samples. On this clone: This clone's antigen is unknown. Base qualities are not provided; no much larger clone lies one nucleotide away.

The sequenced material came from PBMCs. This sequence was found in a man aged 18 to 29 in good health and CMV-seronegative.

The CDR3 protein: CASSATVGVAPLHF. The DNA sequence is TGTGCCAGCAGTGCGACAGTGGGTGTGGCACCCCTCCACTTT. The chain is made from TRBV6-1 and TRBJ1-6; TRBD1 could be the D gene, as 5 bases match. The germline ends are 15 bases apart after V is trimmed by 4 bases and J by 11 bases. CDR1 is given as MNHNS and CDR2 as SASEGT, both from the germline V gene. Spanning cysteine to phenylalanine, the CDR3 consists of 14 amino acids. The entry retains the CDR3 DNA only, 42 bases that are in frame from base 1.